This T cell receptor beta chain is from a study of early stage breast cancer tumors. Study-level background: Invasive lobular carcinomas made up four of 12 ER+/PR+/HER2- tumors.

Findings of the study overall: Tumors had roughly 2.6-fold higher T cell density than normal breast. Unsorted bulk genomic DNA sequencing lacked pairing and functional marker data.

Measured with immunoSEQ multiplex PCR; TCRdb has only the in-frame clones, and not every one. Of more than 65,000 clones in the sample, around 80% were seen once. Trimming stripped 4 bases from V and 6 bases from J, with 12 bases between. This CDR3 spans 13 amino acids. The V gene's germline CDR1 is SGHRS and CDR2 YFSETQ. Concerning this clone: Its specificity is not known.

The source of this sequence is a person aged 35 to 50 with breast cancer. The genes are TRBV5-1 and TRBJ2-3, with D hard to call. Material for sequencing was blood. The CDR3 region is CASSREREDTQYF. Written as DNA, the CDR3 is TGCGCCAGCAGCAGAGAAAGAGAGGATACGCAGTATTTT.